The subject of this entry is one T cell receptor beta chain. This sample stems from a study of shared clonotypes between healthy human individuals. Method: immunoSEQ multiplex PCR; TCRdb's copy keeps in-frame clones and lacks some. The data contain 2 million to 2.5 million clones, approximately 95% of them singletons. Germline CDR1 and CDR2: SGHTA and FQGTGA. The CDR3 spans 18 residues. The V end lost 5 bases, the J end lost 2 bases, and 22 bases lay between the germline ends. The sequenced sample consisted of naive CD4+ T cells from PBMCs. The sample's subset: CD45RA+ positively selected. The receptor was isolated from a man younger than 35 in good health. Some clones in this sample may be carry-over from other donors' samples. The chain couples TRBV7-3 to TRBJ2-1, with D perhaps TRBD1 or TRBD2 (5 bases each). CDR3 coding DNA: TGTGCCAGCAGCCCGGGACCGAAGAGGGCCGCTCCCTACAATGAGCAGTTCTTC. It specifies CASSPGPKRAAPYNEQFF.